What follows are 31 T cell receptor beta chains derived from one specimen sequenced in a study of tissue T cells after allogeneic stem cell transplantation (dated 2022 in TCRdb). Receptor amplification or capture employed the immunoSEQ multiplex PCR assay. This is the immuneACCESS table as TCRdb keeps it, with only in-frame sequences that have V and J called. A part of the clones is gone; compared with another copy, unresolved V genes explain less than half, and the rest is unexplained. The sample data list more than 6,500 clones, and about 45% of these were observed just once. The top ten clones comprise 7% to 8.5% of the sample. Explained via the paper, the time point label denotes: mouse harvest day 7 after allogeneic transplant. Each mouse graft consisted of 10^7 T-cell-depleted bone marrow cells plus 10^6 splenic CD5+ T cells and was given by tail vein injection. The specimen was gut tissue. These receptors were taken from a female BALB/c mouse given C57BL/6 T cells with graft-versus-host disease after an allogeneic hematopoietic cell transplant.

A note on this clone: The gene names here belong to mouse. The CDR3 goes on 1 residue after the read ends, and that part is filled in from the germline J gene. The chain combines TRBV26 with TRBJ1-1; 11 bases are shared with TRBD1. V lost 2 bases, J lost 4 bases, and 0 bases stayed unmatched. Germline-derived CDR1 and CDR2 are KGHPV and FQNQEV (reference sequence). The CDR3 is 14 amino acids. The CDR3 loop reads CASSLGTGGTEVFF. Incomplete CDR3 DNA: TGTGCCAGCAGTCTGGGGACAGGGGGCACAGAAGTCTTC.

As to this clone: Mouse names are used for the genes. CDR3 amino acids: CASSLWGSSYEQYF. CDR3 DNA, as far as it was read: TGTGCCAGCTCTCTCTGGGGGAGCTCCTATGAACAGTAC. The chain employs TRBV12-2 and TRBJ2-7, with a tentative D call TRBD2 (6 bases). The observed sequence ends 1 residue before the CDR3 terminus, with the missing tail filled in from the germline J gene. This CDR3 contains 14 residues. Germline V gene sequence: CDR1 SGHLS, CDR2 HYDKME. V dropped 0 bases and J dropped 0 bases, with 8 bases sitting between them.

This clone was observed a handful of times. The listed genes are named as in mouse. From the germline J gene comes the end of the CDR3, since the read stops 1 residue before it. This chain connects TRBV3 to TRBJ1-5, with D possibly being TRBD1 (5 bases). The ends were cut back, 3 bases at V and 4 bases at J, with 7 bases in the middle. The CDR3 spans 13 residues. The germline V gene has CDR1 SNHLY and CDR2 FYNGKV (reference sequence). The CDR3 here is CASSFDSNQAPLF. The CDR3 DNA, read in part, is TGTGCCAGCAGCTTCGACAGTAACCAGGCTCCGCTT.

This clone was recorded a few times. Any gene name here is a mouse gene name. The CDR3 is cut off 1 residue early in the read; its end comes from the germline J gene. The chain employs TRBV15 and TRBJ2-7; D gene uncertain. The CDR3 is 11 residues long. The germline V gene has CDR1 SGHND and CDR2 FRSKSL. With 5 bases removed from V and 0 bases from J, the gap between germline ends came to 2 bases. The CDR3 DNA, read in part, is TGTGCCAGCAGTAACTCCTATGAACAGTAC. Translated: CASSNSYEQY. The full CDR3 protein is CASSNSYEQYF.

The table lists this clone with a few counts. Gene names denote mouse genes. The sequence runs out 1 residue before the end of the CDR3; the remainder is reconstructed from the germline J gene. The chain uses TRBV13-2 and TRBJ2-7, with 11 bases that match TRBD2. Trimming took 5 bases from V and 4 from J; bases not matched to a gene: 11. Germline V gives CDR1 NNHNN, CDR2 SYGAGS (reference sequence). CDR3 size: 16 residues. The CDR3 protein is CASGPSRDWGTYEQYF. The sequenced part of the CDR3 DNA is TGTGCCAGCGGCCCTTCCCGGGACTGGGGGACATATGAACAGTAC.

Remarks on this clone: The genes and germline here are from mouse. The read is 1 residue too short to cover the CDR3 end, so that end is filled in from the germline J gene. The chain recombines TRBV24 with TRBJ1-4; D gene uncertain. The germline V gene has CDR1 KGHTA and CDR2 FRNEEI. CDR3 size: 13 residues. Trimming took off 3 bases at V and 4 bases at J, with 6 bases between the two ends. The CDR3 here is CASSLRSNERLFF. The CDR3 DNA, read in part, is TGTGCCAGCAGTCTAAGAAGCAACGAAAGATTATTT.

This clone was detected a few times. Any gene name here is a mouse gene name. Sequencing ends 1 residue short of the CDR3 end; the germline J gene provides the rest. The chain employs TRBV12-1 and TRBJ2-2; D not certain. Germline CDR1 is SGHSN and CDR2 is HYEKVE. The V gene lost 0 bases and the J gene lost 0 bases, with 4 bases spanning the gap. The CDR3 runs to 14 residues. CDR3 sequence: CASSLGSNTGQLYF. Incomplete CDR3 DNA: TGTGCCAGCTCTCTCGGCTCAAACACCGGGCAGCTCTAC.

Comment on this clone: Any gene name here is a mouse gene name. The CDR3 end is not reached by the read, which stops 1 residue before it; the germline J gene fills it in. The chain carries TRBV1 and TRBJ1-1, with 7 bases fitting TRBD1. The CDR3 extends over 13 amino acids. CDR1 and CDR2 (germline): NSQYPW, LRSPGD (reference sequence). The V gene end was trimmed by 6 bases and the J gene end by 3 bases; junction bases not matched to a gene: 4. CDR3 bases read: TGCACCTGCAGCCCGGGACAGTACACAGAAGTCTTC. It yields the protein CTCSPGQYTEVF. The entire CDR3 protein reads CTCSPGQYTEVFF.

Remarks on this clone: Germline and genes: mouse. The CDR3 extends 1 residue past the end of the read, so its final part is completed from the germline J gene. The chain joins TRBV31 to TRBJ2-4; a weak D match, TRBD1 (6 bases). CDR3 length equals 16 residues. CDR1 and CDR2 from the germline V gene are GKSSPN and SITVG. The V end lost 0 bases, the J end lost 1 base, and 14 bases lay between the germline ends. The sequenced CDR3 bases are TGTGCCTGGAGTCTAGGCAGGGGTTGGGGTCAAAACACCTTGTAC. It specifies CAWSLGRGWGQNTLY. In full, the CDR3 reads CAWSLGRGWGQNTLYF.

This clone was observed a few times. Germline and genes here are mouse. The read ends 1 residue shy of where the CDR3 ends; the end is completed using the germline J gene. Additional DNA sequences in this sample encode the identical CDR3. The chain joins TRBV12-2 to TRBJ2-5; no definite D call. Trimming removed 0 bases at V and 3 bases at J, with 0 bases between. CDR3 size: 11 residues. The germline V gene has CDR1 SGHLS and CDR2 HYDKME. The CDR3 protein is CASSLQDTQYF. The covered CDR3 bases are TGTGCCAGCTCTCTCCAAGACACCCAGTAC.

About this clone: The germline and genes are mouse ones. The sequenced fragment ends 1 residue before the CDR3 boundary, so the rest is inferred from the germline J gene. This sequence joins TRBV26 and TRBJ2-7; no reliable D call. The germline V gene encodes CDR1 KGHPV and CDR2 FQNQEV (reference sequence). CDR3 size: 12 residues. Between the trimmed V and J ends, which lost 3 bases and 4 bases, there was a span of 7 bases. The CDR3 reads CASSLSQYEQYF. The part of the CDR3 DNA that was read is TGTGCCAGCAGTCTATCACAGTATGAACAGTAC.

Comment on this clone: The germline and genes are mouse ones. With the read ending 1 residue before the CDR3 end, the germline J gene is used to fill in that end. The chain uses TRBV5 and TRBJ2-5, with TRBD2 matching over 9 bases. This CDR3 contains 13 residues. Germline CDR1 LGHNA, CDR2 YNLKQL (reference sequence). With 2 bases clipped from V and 6 bases from J, the junction kept 0 bases outside the gene matches. CDR3 loop: CASSQTGGDTQYF. CDR3 bases read: TGTGCCAGCAGCCAAACTGGGGGGGACACCCAGTAC.

This clone was seen a handful of times. The gene symbols are mouse symbols. Coverage ceases 1 residue before the CDR3 finishes, and the germline J gene fills in the end. V gene TRBV31 combines with J gene TRBJ2-5; TRBD1 matches 8 bases. There are 14 residues in the CDR3. Germline values: CDR1 GKSSPN, CDR2 SITVG. J was trimmed by 4 bases and V by 2 bases; bases with no gene match: 5. The CDR3 here is CAWSRGTGKDTQYF. Partial CDR3 DNA: TGTGCCTGGAGTAGGGGGACAGGAAAAGACACCCAGTAC.

Within the sample, this clone is medium-sized. Mouse gene names and germline throughout. Read coverage stops 1 residue before the CDR3 terminus; the germline J gene supplies the remainder. The chain is built from TRBV3 and TRBJ1-5; 8 positions match TRBD1. Losses at the gene ends were 4 bases for V and 3 bases for J; bases not matched to a gene: 2. CDR1 is SNHLY, CDR2 FYNGKV, per germline (reference sequence). This CDR3 has 14 residues. The CDR3 protein is CASSSTGGNQAPLF. The covered CDR3 bases are TGTGCCAGCAGCTCTACAGGGGGCAACCAGGCTCCGCTT.

In regard to this clone: The gene symbols are mouse symbols. The read ends 1 residue before the CDR3 terminus; that terminus is restored from the germline J gene. This chain uses TRBV26 with TRBJ2-2; no definite D call. The CDR3 extends over 13 amino acids. V dropped 5 bases and J dropped 1 base, with 5 bases sitting between them. Germline V CDR1 and CDR2: KGHPV, FQNQEV (reference sequence). CDR3 residues: CASSLKNTGQLYF. CDR3 bases read: TGTGCCAGCAGTTTGAAAAACACCGGGCAGCTCTAC.

This clone was found a few times. Each gene name is a mouse one. The read stops 1 residue short of the end of the CDR3; the missing end is completed from the germline J gene. The chain couples TRBV26 to TRBJ2-5; 14 bases match TRBD2. V lost 8 bases to trimming and J lost 5 bases; unmatched junction nucleotides: 6. Germline V gene sequence: CDR1 KGHPV, CDR2 FQNQEV (reference sequence). This CDR3 has 15 residues. CDR3 residues: CASVRDWGGADTQYF. The sequenced CDR3 bases are TGTGCCAGCGTCCGGGACTGGGGGGGCGCAGACACCCAGTAC.

About this clone: Gene names are mouse gene names. The observed sequence ends 1 residue before the CDR3 terminus, with the missing tail filled in from the germline J gene. This chain links TRBV13-2 with TRBJ2-4; weak D call: TRBD2 (6 bases). Trimming pared 0 bases from V and 0 bases from J, leaving 8 bases between. CDR1 is NNHNN, CDR2 SYGAGS, per germline (reference sequence). The CDR3 sequence is 15 residues long. CDR3 region: CASGDAGASQNTLYF. Partial CDR3 DNA: TGTGCCAGCGGTGATGCTGGGGCTAGTCAAAACACCTTGTAC.

For this clone: Mouse germline and gene names are used. Read coverage stops 1 residue before the CDR3 terminus; the germline J gene supplies the remainder. The rearrangement joins TRBV19 to TRBJ2-3, with TRBD2 matching 8 bases. J gave up 1 base and V 7 bases, and 8 bases lay outside the gene matches. CDR1 is FNHDT and CDR2 is SITEND in the germline V gene (reference sequence). This CDR3 contains 15 residues. CDR3 loop: CASSAGGRGAETLYF. The sequenced CDR3 bases are TGTGCCAGCTCGGCGGGGGGGCGGGGTGCAGAAACGCTGTAT.

Points on this clone: Each gene name is a mouse one. The read stops 1 residue short of the end of the CDR3; the missing end is completed from the germline J gene. The genes are TRBV15 and TRBJ1-1; unclear D gene. The V end was cut by 2 bases, the J end by 0 bases, with 7 bases between. The CDR3 spans 14 residues. CDR1 and CDR2 from the germline V gene are SGHND and FRSKSL. CDR3 residues: CASSLHSANTEVFF. The CDR3 bases that were read are TGTGCCAGCAGTTTACACAGTGCAAACACAGAAGTCTTC.

Concerning this clone: The gene symbols are mouse symbols. The read ends 1 residue early relative to the CDR3; the germline J gene fills the gap. The V gene is TRBV26, the J gene TRBJ2-3; D call uncertain. The CDR3 extends over 11 amino acids. Trimming shortened V by 2 bases and J by 4 bases, and 1 base separated the two germline ends. Germline CDR1 and CDR2: KGHPV and FQNQEV (reference sequence). CDR3 region: CASSLTETLYF. The CDR3 bases that were read are TGTGCCAGCAGTCTGACAGAAACGCTGTAT.

Only a few counts were recorded for this clone. Each gene name is a mouse one. The read is 1 residue too short to cover the CDR3 end, so that end is filled in from the germline J gene. The chain carries TRBV26 and TRBJ2-2, with 10 nucleotides matching TRBD2. V lost 6 bases to trimming and J lost 3 bases; unmatched junction nucleotides: 4. Germline V CDR1 and CDR2: KGHPV, FQNQEV (reference sequence). This CDR3 region has 15 residues. CDR3 DNA, as far as it was read: TGTGCCAGCAGCCCGGACTGGGGGCACACCGGGCAGCTCTAC. Translated, it gives CASSPDWGHTGQLY. The whole CDR3 protein reads CASSPDWGHTGQLYF.

Note on this clone: Mouse gene names and germline throughout. Sequencing ends 1 residue short of the CDR3 end; the germline J gene provides the rest. V usage is TRBV26 and J usage is TRBJ2-2, with D possibly matching TRBD1 (6 bases). The CDR3 runs 14 residues. The V gene's germline CDR1 is KGHPV and CDR2 FQNQEV (reference sequence). V lost 2 bases and J lost 4, with 8 bases in between. The CDR3: CASSLTGSTGQLYF. CDR3 DNA, as far as it was read: TGTGCCAGCAGTCTGACAGGGAGCACCGGGCAGCTCTAC.

Details on this clone: Gene names are the mouse ones. Read coverage stops 1 residue before the CDR3 terminus; the germline J gene supplies the remainder. V and J are TRBV1 and TRBJ2-7; 8 nucleotides line up with TRBD2. The CDR3 length is 15 residues. J lost 6 bases, V lost 0 bases, and 7 bases had no gene match. In germline, CDR1 is NSQYPW, CDR2 LRSPGD (reference sequence). The CDR3 spells CTCSADHLGGFEQYF. The CDR3 bases that were read are TGCACCTGCAGTGCAGATCACCTGGGGGGATTTGAACAGTAC.

A remark on this clone: The gene names given are mouse names. The CDR3 extends 1 residue past the end of the read, so its final part is completed from the germline J gene. This chain links TRBV13-3 with TRBJ1-4; 7 bases are shared with TRBD1. The CDR3 extends over 14 amino acids. V trimming: 3 bases; J trimming: 2 bases; junction bases outside the gene matches: 1. Germline loops: CDR1 NNHDY, CDR2 SYVADS. CDR3 region: CASSVGGSNERLFF. Partial CDR3 DNA: TGTGCCAGCAGTGTAGGGGGCTCCAACGAAAGATTATTT.

Details on this clone: Gene names follow the mouse nomenclature. CDR3: CASRDWGSYEQYF. The DNA read from the CDR3 is TGTGCCAGCCGGGACTGGGGATCCTATGAACAGTAC. This rearrangement joins TRBV26 to TRBJ2-7; 10 bases agree with TRBD2. The read ends 1 residue before the CDR3 terminus; that terminus is restored from the germline J gene. V was pared by 8 bases and J by 1 base, with 2 bases of the junction left unmatched. The germline V gene has CDR1 KGHPV and CDR2 FQNQEV (reference sequence). CDR3 length: 13 amino acids. Supplemented by reference TRBV26 and TRBJ2-7, the full variable domain reads NSKVIQTPRYLVKGQGQKAKMRCIPEKGHPVVFWYQQNKNNEFKFLINFQNQEVLQQIDMTEKRFSAECPSNSPCSLEIQSSEAGDSALYLCASRDWGSYEQYFGPGTRLTVL.

Notes on this clone: All gene names here are mouse names. Read data end 1 residue before the CDR3 end; the end is taken from the germline J gene. This sequence joins TRBV5 and TRBJ2-5, with TRBD2 matching 10 bases. The germline V gene encodes CDR1 LGHNA and CDR2 YNLKQL (reference sequence). This CDR3 is 15 amino acids long. J gave up 6 bases and V 0 bases, and 3 bases lay outside the gene matches. The CDR3 bases that were read are TGTGCCAGCAGCCAAGATCTGGGGGGGCGGGACACCCAGTAC. This encodes CASSQDLGGRDTQY. The whole CDR3 protein is CASSQDLGGRDTQYF.

This clone has a handful of counts. Genes and germline are mouse. The read ends 1 residue before the CDR3 terminus; that terminus is restored from the germline J gene. The genes are TRBV26 and TRBJ2-5; D not certain. The germline V and J ends were trimmed by 3 bases and 0 bases, with 4 bases remaining between them. This CDR3 is built from 13 residues. CDR1 KGHPV and CDR2 FQNQEV come from the germline V gene (reference sequence). The CDR3 sequence: CASSLQNQDTQYF. CDR3 bases read: TGTGCCAGCAGTCTTCAAAACCAAGACACCCAGTAC.

By share of the sample, this clone is medium-sized. Gene and germline names: mouse. The sequence runs out 1 residue before the end of the CDR3; the remainder is reconstructed from the germline J gene. The chain employs TRBV5 and TRBJ1-5, with no clear D. This CDR3 is 13 amino acids long. CDR1 is LGHNA and CDR2 is YNLKQL in the germline V gene (reference sequence). Trimming cost V 0 bases and J 3 bases, with 3 bases left between them. The sequenced part of the CDR3 DNA is TGTGCCAGCAGCCAAGAGGGCAACCAGGCTCCGCTT. It codes for CASSQEGNQAPL. The complete CDR3 protein is CASSQEGNQAPLF.

This clone was observed a few times. The listed genes are named as in mouse. The read ends 1 residue before the CDR3 terminus; that terminus is restored from the germline J gene. The chain employs TRBV3 and TRBJ1-3; tentatively, D is TRBD1 (6 bases). Trimming stripped 3 bases from V and 0 bases from J, with 9 bases between. Germline V CDR1 and CDR2: SNHLY, FYNGKV (reference sequence). This CDR3 contains 15 residues. Incomplete CDR3 DNA: TGTGCCAGCAGCTTGCAGGGGCATTCTGGAAATACGCTCTAT. Its translation: CASSLQGHSGNTLY. From start to end, the CDR3 is CASSLQGHSGNTLYF.

By frequency in the sample, this clone is medium-sized. The gene symbols are mouse symbols. Partial CDR3 DNA: TGTGCCAGCAGACAGGGACTGGGGAGCGAACAGTAC. Protein: CASRQGLGSEQY. The whole CDR3 sequence is CASRQGLGSEQYF. The chain carries TRBV26 and TRBJ2-7; 10 bases are a match to TRBD2. The read comes to an end 1 residue before the CDR3 does, leaving the germline J gene to fill in the end. The V gene end was trimmed by 6 bases and the J gene end by 7 bases; junction bases not matched to a gene: 6. The CDR3 loop spans 13 amino acids. Germline V lookup: CDR1 KGHPV, CDR2 FQNQEV (reference sequence).

By sample fraction, this clone is large. Gene names are the mouse ones. With the read ending 1 residue before the CDR3 end, the germline J gene is used to fill in that end. The chain is built from TRBV29 and TRBJ1-3; D gene unclear. Germline CDR1 reads MSHET; CDR2 reads SYDVDS. The CDR3 consists of 12 residues. The ends were cut back, 6 bases at V and 4 bases at J, with 7 bases in the middle. The DNA read from the CDR3 is TGTGCTAGCAGAGGGCTGGGAAATACGCTCTAT. This gives the protein CASRGLGNTLY. The whole CDR3 region reads CASRGLGNTLYF.